Listed below are T cell receptor beta chains from one sample, sequenced in a study of T cell changes during pregnancy in multiple sclerosis. Assay used: immunoSEQ multiplex PCR; TCRdb lists only in-frame clones, some missing. The sample carries more than 85,000 clones, roughly 93% recorded once. This material consisted of peripheral blood, taken before pregnancy. The origin of the receptors is a female donor with multiple sclerosis, enrolled in a pregnancy study. CDR3s include the opening cysteine and the closing phenylalanine or tryptophan. The D gene is left open where the match is weak. Size tells how often a clone was seen (once, few, many) or the class of an expanded clone, and some rows leave it out.

clone_size j_call v_call d_call cdr3_nt cdr3_aa
once TRBJ1-1 TRBV21-1 NA TGTGCCAGCAGCACCTTAGGGGACACTGAAGCTTTCTTT CASSTLGDTEAFF
NA TRBJ2-1 TRBV5-4 TRBD2 TGTGCCAGCAGCACGGGACTAGCGGGGACCTACAATGAGCAGTTCTTC CASSTGLAGTYNEQFF
NA TRBJ2-1 TRBV7-8 TRBD2 TGTGCCAGCAGCCGGACTAGCGGGTACTCCTACAATGAGCAGTTCTTC CASSRTSGYSYNEQFF
NA TRBJ2-7 TRBV27 TRBD1 TGTGCCAGCAGTAAGCGGACAGGAATTTACGAGCAGTACTTC CASSKRTGIYEQYF
NA TRBJ1-1 TRBV9 NA TGTGCCAGCAGCGTAGTGGCAGGAGGCACTGAAGCTTTCTTT CASSVVAGGTEAFF
NA TRBJ1-2 TRBV19 NA TGTGCCAGTAGTATTCTAAGGGGATCTAACTATGGCTACACCTTC CASSILRGSNYGYTF
NA TRBJ1-4 TRBV15 TRBD1 TGTGCCACCAGCAGAGATCAGGCAGGGGGAGTTGAAAAACTGTTTTTT CATSRDQAGGVEKLFF
NA TRBJ2-5 TRBV28 NA TGTGCCAGCAGTATAACGCGGGAGACCCAGTACTTC CASSITRETQYF
NA TRBJ1-5 TRBV7-9 NA TGTGCCAGCAGCCCCGCGGGGGGCGGCCAGCCCCAGCATTTT CASSPAGGGQPQHF
NA TRBJ2-7 TRBV6-4 TRBD2 TGTGCCAGCAGCATTAGCGGGGGTGAGCGGGAGCAGTACTTC CASSISGGEREQYF
NA TRBJ1-1 TRBV5-1 NA TGCGCCAGCAGCGAGACAGGGAACACTGAAGCTTTCTTT CASSETGNTEAFF
NA TRBJ2-2 TRBV5-1 NA TGCGCCAGCAGCTTGGAGGGGTCGAACACCGGGGAGCTGTTTTTT CASSLEGSNTGELFF
NA TRBJ2-5 TRBV27 TRBD1 TGTGCCAGCAGTTTAGGAAGGACAGGGGCGAGAATAGAGACCCAGTACTTC CASSLGRTGARIETQYF
NA TRBJ1-2 TRBV30 NA TGTGCCTGGAGTGTACTTGGTTGGAGGGAGTATGGCTACACCTTC CAWSVLGWREYGYTF
NA TRBJ1-5 TRBV19 NA TGTGCCAGTAGTGAAACATACCGGGACATGAATCAGCCCCAGCATTTT CASSETYRDMNQPQHF
NA TRBJ1-1 TRBV29-1 NA TGCAGCGTTGATACTAGACAAGCTTTCTTT CSVDTRQAFF
NA TRBJ2-1 TRBV7-3 TRBD2 TGTGCCAGCAGCTCGGGACTAGCGGGGGGTAATGAGCAGTTCTTC CASSSGLAGGNEQFF
NA TRBJ2-7 TRBV5-4 TRBD2 TGTGCCAGCAGCTCGGGACTAGCGGGAGCCTACGAGCAGTACTTC CASSSGLAGAYEQYF
once TRBJ2-7 TRBV6-5 NA TGTGCCAGCAGATCTTCCGGGATCCTCGCCGGGCAGTACTTC CASRSSGILAGQYF
NA TRBJ2-1 TRBV30 TRBD2 TGTGCCTCCCGGACTAGCGGGATTAATGAGCAGTTCTTC CASRTSGINEQFF
few TRBJ1-5 TRBV19 TRBD1 TGTGCCAGTAGTCCCCGACAGGGGTTGGGTAGCAATCAGCCCCAGCATTTT CASSPRQGLGSNQPQHF
few TRBJ2-4 TRBV6-5 NA TGTGCCAGCAGTTACCCGTACATTCAGTACTTC CASSYPYIQYF
NA TRBJ2-1 TRBV15 NA TGTGCCACCAGCAGGCGGTCCTCCTACAATGAGCAGTTCTTC CATSRRSSYNEQFF
NA TRBJ1-1 TRBV6-6 TRBD1 TGTGCCAGCAGCCAGGGACAGGGCACTGAAGCTTTCTTT CASSQGQGTEAFF
NA TRBJ1-2 TRBV27 TRBD1 TGTGCCAGCAGTTCTTATGCCCCCGACAGGGCTAGAACTAACTATGGCTACACCTTC CASSSYAPDRARTNYGYTF
NA TRBJ2-7 TRBV7-9 TRBD2 TGTGCCAGCAGCCCCGGAGGGGCTAGCGGGAGCGTGAACGAGCAGTACTTC CASSPGGASGSVNEQYF